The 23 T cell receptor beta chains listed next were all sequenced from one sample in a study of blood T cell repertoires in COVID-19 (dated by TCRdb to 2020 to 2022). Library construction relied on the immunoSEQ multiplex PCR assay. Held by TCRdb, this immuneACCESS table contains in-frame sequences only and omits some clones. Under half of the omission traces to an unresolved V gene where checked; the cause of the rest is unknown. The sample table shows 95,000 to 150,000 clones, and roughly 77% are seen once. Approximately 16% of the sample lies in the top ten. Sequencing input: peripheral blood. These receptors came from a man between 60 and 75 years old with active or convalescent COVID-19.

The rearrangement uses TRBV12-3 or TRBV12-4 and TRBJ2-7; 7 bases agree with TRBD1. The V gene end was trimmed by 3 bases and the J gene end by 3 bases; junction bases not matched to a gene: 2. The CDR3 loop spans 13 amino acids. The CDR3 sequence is CASSFDRDYEQYF. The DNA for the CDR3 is TGTGCCAGCAGTTTTGACAGGGACTACGAGCAGTACTTC.

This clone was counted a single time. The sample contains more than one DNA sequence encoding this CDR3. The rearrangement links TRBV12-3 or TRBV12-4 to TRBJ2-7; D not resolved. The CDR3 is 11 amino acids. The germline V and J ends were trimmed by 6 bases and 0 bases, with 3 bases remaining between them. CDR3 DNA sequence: TGTGCCAGCAGCTCCTCCTACGAGCAGTACTTC. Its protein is CASSSSYEQYF.

The CDR3: CASSRGLAGVNTGELFF. The CDR3 bases are TGTGCCAGCAGTAGGGGACTAGCGGGAGTGAACACCGGGGAGCTGTTTTTT. This sequence joins TRBV2 and TRBJ2-2, with 14 bases that match TRBD2. The CDR3 totals 17 residues. Germline values: CDR1 SNHLY, CDR2 FYNNEI. Trimming cost V 5 bases and J 1 base; bases outside gene matches: 3.

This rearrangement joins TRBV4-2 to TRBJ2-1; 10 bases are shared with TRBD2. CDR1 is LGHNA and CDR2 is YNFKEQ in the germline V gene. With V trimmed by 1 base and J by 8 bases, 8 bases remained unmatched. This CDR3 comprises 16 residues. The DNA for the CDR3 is TGTGCCAGCAGCCAAGTCGTCCTAGCGGGAGACTATGAGCAGTTCTTC. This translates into CASSQVVLAGDYEQFF.

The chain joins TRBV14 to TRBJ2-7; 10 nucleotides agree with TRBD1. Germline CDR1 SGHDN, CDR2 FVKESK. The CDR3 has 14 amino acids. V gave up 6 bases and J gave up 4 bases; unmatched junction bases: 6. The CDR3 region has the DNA TGTGCCAGCAGGGGACAGGGGTCCTTTTACGAGCAGTACTTC. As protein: CASRGQGSFYEQYF.

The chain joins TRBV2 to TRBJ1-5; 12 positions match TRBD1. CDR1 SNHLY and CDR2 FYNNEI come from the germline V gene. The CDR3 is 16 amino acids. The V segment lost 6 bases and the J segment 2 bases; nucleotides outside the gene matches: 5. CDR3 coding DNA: TGTGCCAGCAGGGGGACAGGGGGCGTTGGCAATCAGCCCCAGCATTTT. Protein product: CASRGTGGVGNQPQHF.

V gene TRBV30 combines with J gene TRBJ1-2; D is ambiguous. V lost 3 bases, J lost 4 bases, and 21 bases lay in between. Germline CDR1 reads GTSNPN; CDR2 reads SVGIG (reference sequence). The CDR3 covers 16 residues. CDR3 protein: CAWSANGGPPAYGYTF. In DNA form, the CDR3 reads TGTGCCTGGAGCGCAAATGGAGGGCCCCCCGCCTATGGCTACACCTTC.

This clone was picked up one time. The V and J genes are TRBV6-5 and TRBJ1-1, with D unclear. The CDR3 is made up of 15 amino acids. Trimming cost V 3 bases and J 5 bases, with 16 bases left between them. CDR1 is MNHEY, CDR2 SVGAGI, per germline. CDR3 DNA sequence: TGTGCCAGCAGTTATTTATCGGCCGGCGGGACTGAAGCTTTCTTT. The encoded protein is CASSYLSAGGTEAFF.

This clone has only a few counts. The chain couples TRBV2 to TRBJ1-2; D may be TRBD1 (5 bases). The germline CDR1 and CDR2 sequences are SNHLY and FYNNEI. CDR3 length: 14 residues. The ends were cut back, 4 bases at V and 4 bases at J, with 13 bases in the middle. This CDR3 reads CASSGGTDGYGYTF. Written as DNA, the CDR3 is TGTGCCAGCAGTGGCGGGACCGACGGCTATGGCTACACCTTC.

This CDR3 reads CASRLTGTSVGNEQFF. The DNA for the CDR3 is TGTGCCAGCAGACTGACCGGGACTAGCGTGGGAAATGAGCAGTTCTTC. This sequence joins TRBV28 and TRBJ2-1; 10 positions agree with TRBD2. The germline V gene has CDR1 MDHEN and CDR2 SYDVKM. CDR3 length equals 16 residues. After removal of 6 bases from V and 7 bases from J, the junction contained 12 bases not matched to a gene.

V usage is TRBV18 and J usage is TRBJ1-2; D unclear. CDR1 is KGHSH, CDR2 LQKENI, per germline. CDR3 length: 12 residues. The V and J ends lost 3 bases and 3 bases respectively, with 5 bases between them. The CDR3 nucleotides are TGTGCCAGCTCACCCCGGGACTATGGCTACACCTTC. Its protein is CASSPRDYGYTF.

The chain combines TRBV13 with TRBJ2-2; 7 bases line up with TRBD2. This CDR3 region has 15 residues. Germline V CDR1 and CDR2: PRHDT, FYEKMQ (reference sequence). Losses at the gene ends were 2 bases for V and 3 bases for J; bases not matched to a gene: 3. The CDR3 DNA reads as TGTGCCAGCAGCTTATTGGCGGGAGACACCGGGGAGCTGTTTTTT. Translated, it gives CASSLLAGDTGELFF.

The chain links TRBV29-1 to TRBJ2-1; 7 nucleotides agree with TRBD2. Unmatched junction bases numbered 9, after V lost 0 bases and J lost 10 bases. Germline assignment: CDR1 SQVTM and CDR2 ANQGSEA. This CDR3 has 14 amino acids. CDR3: CSVEDHGLGLEQFF. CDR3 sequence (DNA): TGCAGCGTTGAAGACCACGGACTAGGGTTGGAGCAGTTCTTC.

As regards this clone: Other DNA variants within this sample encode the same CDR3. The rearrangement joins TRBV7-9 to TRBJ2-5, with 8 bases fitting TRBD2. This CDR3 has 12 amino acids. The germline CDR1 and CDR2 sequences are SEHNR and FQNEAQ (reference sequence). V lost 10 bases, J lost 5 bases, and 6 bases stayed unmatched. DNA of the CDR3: TGTGCCACCGGAACTAGCGGCGAGACCCAGTACTTC. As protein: CATGTSGETQYF.

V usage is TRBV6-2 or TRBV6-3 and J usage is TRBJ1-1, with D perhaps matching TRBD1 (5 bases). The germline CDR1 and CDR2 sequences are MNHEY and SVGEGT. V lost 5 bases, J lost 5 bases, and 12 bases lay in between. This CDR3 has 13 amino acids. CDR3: CASSPGGGTEAFF. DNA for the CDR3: TGTGCCAGCAGTCCGGGGGGGGGAACTGAAGCTTTCTTT.

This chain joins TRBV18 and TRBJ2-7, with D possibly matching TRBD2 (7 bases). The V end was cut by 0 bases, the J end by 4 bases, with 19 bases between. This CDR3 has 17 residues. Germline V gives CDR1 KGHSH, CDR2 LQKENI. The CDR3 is CASSPPRGGGRGYEQYF. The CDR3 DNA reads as TGTGCCAGCTCACCACCCCGCGGGGGCGGGAGAGGATACGAGCAGTACTTC.

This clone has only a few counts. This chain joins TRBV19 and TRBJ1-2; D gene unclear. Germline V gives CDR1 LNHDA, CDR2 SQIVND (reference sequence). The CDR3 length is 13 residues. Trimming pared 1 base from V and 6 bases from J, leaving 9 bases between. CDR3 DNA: TGTGCCAGTAGTATAGGTCAAGACAATGGCTACACCTTC. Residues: CASSIGQDNGYTF.

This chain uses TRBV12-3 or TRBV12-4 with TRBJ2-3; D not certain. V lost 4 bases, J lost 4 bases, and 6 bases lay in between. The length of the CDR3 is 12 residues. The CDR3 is CASSYRADTQYF. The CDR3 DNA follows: TGTGCCAGCAGTTATCGAGCAGATACGCAGTATTTT.

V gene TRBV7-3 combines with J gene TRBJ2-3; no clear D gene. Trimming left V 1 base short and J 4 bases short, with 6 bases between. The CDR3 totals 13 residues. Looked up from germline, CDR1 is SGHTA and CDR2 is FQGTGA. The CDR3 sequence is CASSLNPADTQYF. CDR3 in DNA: TGTGCCAGCAGCTTAAACCCGGCAGATACGCAGTATTTT.

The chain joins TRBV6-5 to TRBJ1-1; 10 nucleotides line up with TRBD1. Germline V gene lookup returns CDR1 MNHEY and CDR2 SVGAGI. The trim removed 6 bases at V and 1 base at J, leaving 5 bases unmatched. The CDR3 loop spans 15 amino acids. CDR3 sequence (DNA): TGTGCCAGCAGAAGACAGGGGGCCGAGAACACTGAAGCTTTCTTT. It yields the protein CASRRQGAENTEAFF.

CDR3 amino acids: CASSERGYLLSYEQYF. CDR3 coding DNA: TGTGCCAGCAGCGAACGGGGATACCTACTCTCCTACGAGCAGTACTTC. The rearrangement links TRBV7-8 to TRBJ2-7; D might be TRBD2 (5 bases). V was shortened by 5 bases and J by 0 bases, with 17 bases between the two germline ends. Per the germline V gene, CDR1 is SGHVS and CDR2 is FQNEAQ. This CDR3 is built from 16 residues.

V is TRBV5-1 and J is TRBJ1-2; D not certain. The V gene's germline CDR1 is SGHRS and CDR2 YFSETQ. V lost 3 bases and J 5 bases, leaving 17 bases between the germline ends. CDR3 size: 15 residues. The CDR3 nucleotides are TGCGCCAGCAGCTCTGGTAACAGAGCGGGATATGGCTACACCTTC. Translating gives CASSSGNRAGYGYTF. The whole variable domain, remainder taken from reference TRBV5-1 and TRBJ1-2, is KAGVTQTPRYLIKTRGQQVTLSCSPISGHRSVSWYQQTPGQGLQFLFEYFSETQRNKGNFPGRFSGRQFSNSRSEMNVSTLELGDSALYLCASSSGNRAGYGYTFGSGTRLTVV.

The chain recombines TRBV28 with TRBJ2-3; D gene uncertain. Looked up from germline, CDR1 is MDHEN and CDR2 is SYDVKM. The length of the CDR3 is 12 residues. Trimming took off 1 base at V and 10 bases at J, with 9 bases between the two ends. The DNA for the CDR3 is TGTGCCAGCAGTTTATACCTAGAGGCGCAGTATTTT. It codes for CASSLYLEAQYF.